This T cell receptor (beta chain) was observed in a study of OX40 agonist ivuxolimab in advanced cancers. Study-level results: On average, CD8+ T cells showed a greater number of expanded clones than CD4+.

Germline V lookup: CDR1 SGHTA, CDR2 FQGNSA. Trimming took off 5 bases at V and 0 bases at J, with 7 bases between the two ends. The CDR3 spans 13 residues. Systemic immunosuppression or autoimmune disease history was grounds to exclude patients. Blood specimens came from baseline, cycle 4 day 1, and cycle 7 day 1. This clone was observed a single time. No antigen is known for it. Sequencing was performed with immunoSEQ multiplex PCR; in TCRdb, only in-frame clones are kept and a portion is missing. The sample carries about 93,000 clones, 94% recorded once. The sample was CD4+ or CD8+ T cells sorted from blood, taken in a trial of the OX40 agonist ivuxolimab. This TCR came from an adult with an advanced solid tumor such as melanoma, head and neck, liver or kidney cancer. This chain connects TRBV7-2 to TRBJ1-1; no clear D gene. The CDR3 DNA follows: TGTGCCAGCAGCCTCGGCATGAACACTGAAGCTTTCTTT. Translating gives CASSLGMNTEAFF.